This T cell receptor beta chain was retrieved from a study of blood T cell repertoires in COVID-19. Study information: PBMCs, B-cell-depleted T cells, or T cells were the source of the cDNA or gDNA that made up the material.

This clone occurred once. Trimming took 4 bases from V and 8 from J; bases not matched to a gene: 9. Looked up from germline, CDR1 is LNHNV and CDR2 is YYDKDF (reference sequence). The CDR3 contains 14 residues. Original processing notes: Estimates of nucleated cell counts were drawn from the amplification of reference gene primers. Repertoires were generated with immunoSEQ multiplex PCR, while TCRdb's copy carries only in-frame clones and drops some. The V and J calls and the clone size are those of that table, but D and trimming were determined from the DNA. The sample has some 110,000 clones; more than 80% are singletons.

The rearrangement uses TRBV15 and TRBJ1-2, with TRBD1 matching over 8 bases. The source material was peripheral blood. The origin of this receptor is a middle-aged man with acute or convalescent COVID-19. Here the CDR3 DNA reads TGTGCCACCAGCATTCCAGGGGGCGCGAGGGGCTACACCTTC. It encodes CATSIPGGARGYTF.